This TCR beta chain is from a study of radiation and T cells in renal cell carcinoma. Profiling relied on immunoSEQ multiplex PCR, and the TCRdb table lists in-frame clones only, not all of them. Of about 83,000 clones detected, less than 90% appear once; the ten largest clones hold approximately 2.4%. A word on this clone: Its antigen remains unknown.

The study's findings and limits: Top tumor clonotypes rose in blood 2 weeks post-radiation, then contracted.

The sample's time point: blood 4 weeks post-SBRT, at nephrectomy. Treatment given: 15 Gy SBRT to primary tumor, nephrectomy 4 weeks later. Nephrectomy followed 15 Gy stereotactic body radiation by 4 weeks. The patient's renal cell carcinoma had clear cell pathology. The clonotype originates from a woman between 55 and 75 years old with renal cell carcinoma. Specimen: blood, collected from a patient whose treatment included radiotherapy and nephrectomy.

The CDR3 loop is CASSRDRANEQFF. CDR3 coding DNA: TGTGCCAGCAGTCGGGACAGGGCCAATGAGCAGTTCTTC. The chain couples TRBV6-5 to TRBJ2-1; 9 nucleotides match TRBD1. Per germline, CDR1 MNHEY and CDR2 SVGAGI. V lost 5 bases and J lost 6; bases outside the gene matches: 2. The CDR3 runs 13 residues.